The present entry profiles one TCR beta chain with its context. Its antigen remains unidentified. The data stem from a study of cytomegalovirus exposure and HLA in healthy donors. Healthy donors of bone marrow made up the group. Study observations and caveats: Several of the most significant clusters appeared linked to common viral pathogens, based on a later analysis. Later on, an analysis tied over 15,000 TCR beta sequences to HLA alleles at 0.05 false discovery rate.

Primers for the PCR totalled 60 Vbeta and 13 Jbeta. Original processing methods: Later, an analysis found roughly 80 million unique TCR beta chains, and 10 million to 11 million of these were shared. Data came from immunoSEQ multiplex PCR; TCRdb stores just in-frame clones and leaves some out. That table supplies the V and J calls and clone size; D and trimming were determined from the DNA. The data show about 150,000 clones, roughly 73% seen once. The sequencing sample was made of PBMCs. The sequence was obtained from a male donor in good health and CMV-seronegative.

The CDR3 sequence: CASSASSGEQFF. The CDR3 DNA is TGTGCCAGCAGCGCGTCTAGCGGAGAGCAGTTCTTC. V is TRBV7-9 and J is TRBJ2-1; TRBD2 matches 7 bases. The J segment lost 10 bases and the V segment lost 5 bases, leaving 5 bases of the junction unmatched. CDR1 and CDR2 from the germline V gene are SEHNR and FQNEAQ (reference sequence). The CDR3 contains 12 residues. The whole variable domain, remainder taken from reference TRBV7-9 and TRBJ2-1, is DTGVSQNPRHKITKRGQNVTFRCDPISEHNRLYWYRQTLGQGPEFLTYFQNEAQLEKSRLLSDRFSAERPKGSFSTLEIQRTEQGDSAMYLCASSASSGEQFFGPGTRLTVL.